The 8 T cell receptor beta chains below all came from one sample that was sequenced in a study of cytomegalovirus exposure and HLA in healthy donors. Produced via immunoSEQ multiplex PCR; TCRdb's table is partial and in-frame only. This sample has roughly 80,000 clones, with approximately 93% found just once. What was sequenced was PBMCs. These receptors were obtained from a woman aged 18 to 35 in good health and CMV-seronegative.

This chain joins TRBV9 and TRBJ2-3; 16 nucleotides line up with TRBD2. The CDR3 totals 18 residues. With V trimmed by 5 bases and J by 5 bases, 11 bases remained unmatched. CDR1 and CDR2 (germline): SGDLS, YYNGEE. The CDR3 DNA reads TGTGCCAGCAGGCCATCGGGACTAGCGGGAGGGCCGGGAGATACGCAGTATTTT. Translating it yields CASRPSGLAGGPGDTQYF.

The chain couples TRBV21-1 to TRBJ2-7; TRBD1, as called in the table, went unchecked against the DNA. TRBV21-1 is a documented pseudogene. The CDR3 runs to 11 residues. This CDR3 is CASSKEGEQYF. As DNA, the CDR3 is TGTGCCAGCAGCAAAGAGGGGGAGCAGTACTTC.

The chain joins TRBV30 to TRBJ2-1; a possible D gene is TRBD2 (5 bases). CDR1 and CDR2 (germline): GTSNPN, SVGIG (reference sequence). This CDR3 region has 14 residues. V dropped 4 bases and J dropped 6 bases, with 16 bases sitting between them. The CDR3 spells CAWNSVTGTNEQFF. CDR3 sequence (DNA): TGTGCCTGGAATAGCGTTACGGGAACCAATGAGCAGTTCTTC.

A single count supports this clone. The J gene is TRBJ2-7, the V gene TRBV2, with TRBD2 matching 7 bases. Trimming took 2 bases from V and 3 from J; bases not matched to a gene: 10. The V gene's germline CDR1 is SNHLY and CDR2 FYNNEI. CDR3 length equals 16 residues. The CDR3 DNA sequence: TGTGCCAGCAGTGAAAGGTGGGGGGAGGGCCGCTACGAGCAGTACTTC. It specifies CASSERWGEGRYEQYF.

There are many counts of this clone. The genes are TRBV18 and TRBJ1-2; D possibly corresponds to TRBD1 (5 bases). CDR1 is KGHSH, CDR2 LQKENI, per germline. The CDR3 is 13 amino acids. The ends were cut back, 2 bases at V and 4 bases at J, with 8 bases in the middle. CDR3 region: CASSPSDSYGYTF. As DNA, the CDR3 is TGTGCCAGCTCACCATCTGACAGCTATGGCTACACCTTC.

V gene TRBV4-1 combines with J gene TRBJ2-2; D remains ambiguous. The CDR3 extends over 18 amino acids. V was cut by 2 bases and J by 5 bases, with 21 bases left in between. Looked up from germline, CDR1 is MGHRA and CDR2 is YSYEKL. This chain's CDR3 is CASSQFFAPHGSTGELFF. CDR3 DNA sequence: TGCGCCAGCAGCCAATTCTTTGCTCCCCACGGGTCTACCGGGGAGCTGTTTTTT.

The J gene is TRBJ2-7, the V gene TRBV2, with TRBD2 matching 13 bases. V shed 7 bases and J 5 bases; nucleotides not matched to a gene: 11. The CDR3 length is 16 residues. The germline V gene has CDR1 SNHLY and CDR2 FYNNEI. The CDR3 spells CASTTTSGRAVNEQYF. The CDR3 bases are TGTGCCAGCACCACTACTAGCGGGAGGGCCGTGAACGAGCAGTACTTC.

The J gene is TRBJ1-2, the V gene TRBV5-1; D is undetermined. This CDR3 is built from 13 residues. V dropped 5 bases and J dropped 3 bases, with 11 bases sitting between them. Germline lookup yields CDR1 SGHRS and CDR2 YFSETQ. The CDR3 here is CASRTDNYYGYTF. As DNA, the CDR3 is TGCGCCAGCAGAACTGACAACTACTATGGCTACACCTTC.